The rows below give T cell receptor beta chains drawn from one sample of a study of shared clonotypes between healthy human individuals. Profiling relied on immunoSEQ multiplex PCR, and the TCRdb table lists in-frame clones only, not all of them. The sample consists of about 2.3 million clones, 85% to 95% of them appearing once. Sequencing was performed on naive CD4+ T cells from PBMCs. These receptors originate from a man aged 18 to 29 in good health. Some clones in this sample may be carry-over from other donors' samples. CDR3s include the opening cysteine and the closing phenylalanine or tryptophan. D genes are given only for firm matches. Clone sizes are given selectively: once, few, many, or a class where the clone is expanded.

abundance	v_gene	d_gene	j_gene	len	CDR3aa	CDR3nt
.	TRBV7-9	TRBD1	TRBJ1-1	15	CASSGRDRGGTEAFF	TGTGCCAGCAGCGGCCGGGACAGGGGCGGAACTGAAGCTTTCTTT
.	TRBV7-9	.	TRBJ2-7	14	CASSLTGDSYEQYF	TGTGCCAGCAGCTTGACAGGAGATTCCTACGAGCAGTACTTC
.	TRBV15	TRBD2	TRBJ2-1	19	CATSRDKSTSGSPYNEQFF	TGTGCCACCAGCAGAGATAAGTCGACTAGCGGGAGCCCCTACAATGAGCAGTTCTTC
.	TRBV28	.	TRBJ2-5	12	CASSLGGQTQYF	TGTGCCAGCAGTTTGGGGGGTCAGACCCAGTACTTC
few	TRBV18	.	TRBJ1-5	16	CASSPFKRTANQPQHF	TGTGCCAGCTCACCGTTCAAAAGGACAGCTAATCAGCCCCAGCATTTT
.	TRBV10-2	.	TRBJ2-3	15	CASSESARGADTQYF	TGCGCCAGCAGTGAGTCGGCCCGCGGGGCAGATACGCAGTATTTT
.	TRBV18	.	TRBJ2-2	16	CASSPRAEVNTGELFF	TGTGCCAGCTCACCACGGGCGGAGGTGAACACCGGGGAGCTGTTTTTT
.	TRBV7-2	.	TRBJ2-3	13	CASSPGQRDTQYF	TGTGCCAGCAGCCCCGGACAGAGGGATACGCAGTATTTT
once	TRBV7-7	.	TRBJ2-1	14	CASSLSRANNEQFF	TGTGCCAGCAGCTTATCCAGAGCTAACAATGAGCAGTTCTTC
once	TRBV7-6	TRBD1	TRBJ2-1	15	CASSSLGTGYNEQFF	TGTGCCAGCAGCTCACTAGGGACAGGCTACAATGAGCAGTTCTTC
.	TRBV6-4	.	TRBJ2-1	14	CASSAGASYNEQFF	TGTGCCAGCAGTGCTGGGGCCTCCTACAATGAGCAGTTCTTC
.	TRBV7-9	.	TRBJ1-3	14	CASSLRGAGNTIYF	TGTGCCAGCAGCTTACGGGGCGCTGGAAACACCATATATTTT
.	TRBV19	.	TRBJ1-5	16	CASSIVGGLGNQPQHF	TGTGCCAGTAGTATAGTGGGGGGTCTTGGCAATCAGCCCCAGCATTTT
few	TRBV29-1	.	TRBJ1-4	14	CSVEPTDSGEKLFF	TGCAGCGTGGAACCTACGGACAGCGGCGAAAAACTGTTTTTT
.	TRBV28	TRBD2	TRBJ2-7	15	CASSLLPGTTYEQYF	TGTGCCAGCAGTTTGCTTCCGGGGACTACCTACGAGCAGTACTTC
.	TRBV7-9	TRBD2	TRBJ2-7	15	CASERAGGTSYEQYF	TGTGCCAGCGAACGGGCGGGAGGAACCTCCTACGAGCAGTACTTC
.	TRBV14	.	TRBJ2-3	13	CASSGRVLDTQYF	TGTGCCAGCAGCGGGCGGGTTTTGGATACGCAGTATTTT
.	TRBV6-1	TRBD1	TRBJ2-2	15	CASSAGTGGTGELFF	TGTGCCAGCAGTGCCGGGACAGGAGGAACCGGGGAGCTGTTTTTT
.	TRBV29-1	TRBD2	TRBJ2-1	14	CSALGTSDYNEQFF	TGCAGCGCGCTTGGGACTAGCGACTACAATGAGCAGTTCTTC
.	TRBV21-1	.	TRBJ2-2	18	CASSKGLLAGPAGGELFF	TGTGCCAGCAGCAAAGGTCTCCTAGCGGGACCTGCTGGCGGGGAGCTGTTTTTT
.	TRBV27	.	TRBJ1-4	15	CASSFQQGTNEKLFF	TGTGCCAGCAGTTTCCAACAGGGAACTAATGAAAAACTGTTTTTT
.	TRBV11-1	.	TRBJ2-7	16	CASSPGGLTSSYEQYF	TGTGCCAGCAGCCCAGGGGGGCTCACCAGCTCCTACGAGCAGTACTTC
once	TRBV5-1	TRBD1	TRBJ1-1	16	CASSQRTGTAPTEAFF	TGCGCCAGCAGCCAAAGAACCGGGACAGCCCCCACTGAAGCTTTCTTT
.	TRBV18	.	TRBJ2-7	15	CASSPKQLGTVEQYF	TGTGCCAGCTCACCGAAACAGCTTGGAACGGTCGAGCAGTACTTC
once	TRBV5-1	.	TRBJ2-7	16	CASSLADRQTRYEQYF	TGCGCCAGCAGCTTGGCCGACAGACAGACAAGATACGAGCAGTACTTC
.	TRBV5-1	TRBD1	TRBJ1-4	17	CASSPYRGPATNEKLFF	TGCGCCAGCAGCCCCTACAGGGGGCCTGCAACTAATGAAAAACTGTTTTTT
.	TRBV4-2	TRBD2	TRBJ2-5	14	CASSRAGVGETQYF	TGTGCCAGCAGCCGTGCGGGAGTCGGGGAGACCCAGTACTTC
.	TRBV29-1	.	TRBJ2-3	15	CSVAAGTPYTDTQYF	TGCAGCGTTGCCGCCGGGACGCCATACACAGATACGCAGTATTTT
.	TRBV10-3	.	TRBJ2-7	14	CAISNRDPSYEQYF	TGTGCCATCAGTAATCGGGACCCGTCCTACGAGCAGTACTTC
.	TRBV5-1	.	TRBJ2-2	15	CASSSGTPDTGELFF	TGCGCCAGCAGTTCGGGCACTCCGGACACCGGGGAGCTGTTTTTT
.	TRBV19	TRBD2	TRBJ2-3	17	CASSTRRLAGVGDTQYF	TGTGCCAGTAGTACCCGTCGACTAGCGGGAGTAGGAGATACGCAGTATTTT
once	TRBV5-1	TRBD1	TRBJ2-5	14	CASSPGTDLETQYF	TGCGCCAGCAGTCCCGGGACAGACCTGGAGACCCAGTACTTC
.	TRBV6-5	.	TRBJ1-1	14	CASSYKGPNTEAFF	TGTGCCAGCAGTTACAAGGGCCCGAACACTGAAGCTTTCTTT
.	TRBV7-2	.	TRBJ1-1	14	CASGGGVVNTEAFF	TGTGCCAGTGGCGGGGGGGTAGTGAACACTGAAGCTTTCTTT
.	TRBV5-5	.	TRBJ2-3	16	CASSLFTGMSTDTQYF	TGTGCCAGCAGCTTATTTACAGGGATGAGCACAGATACGCAGTATTTT
.	TRBV5-1	TRBD2	TRBJ2-1	19	CASSSGLAGGPSSYNEQFF	TGCGCCAGCAGCTCGGGACTAGCGGGAGGGCCGAGCTCCTACAATGAGCAGTTCTTC
once	TRBV2	.	TRBJ2-5	13	CASSVNSPETQYF	TGTGCCAGCAGTGTAAATAGCCCCGAGACCCAGTACTTC
once	TRBV5-1	.	TRBJ2-3	14	CASSPQGDGDTQYF	TGCGCCAGCAGCCCACAGGGAGACGGCGATACGCAGTATTTT
.	TRBV13	.	TRBJ2-7	13	CASSLGPRGEQYF	TGTGCCAGCAGTTTGGGACCTCGGGGCGAGCAGTACTTC
.	TRBV5-1	.	TRBJ2-3	17	CASSLAVVATSTDTQYF	TGCGCCAGCAGCTTGGCCGTAGTAGCAACTAGCACAGATACGCAGTATTTT
.	TRBV9	.	TRBJ1-2	13	CASSPTYRRGYTF	TGTGCCAGCAGCCCAACTTACCGGCGAGGCTACACCTTC
.	TRBV29-1	TRBD1	TRBJ1-2	14	CSVEEGGTGGSYTF	TGCAGCGTTGAAGAGGGCGGGACAGGGGGAAGCTACACCTTC
.	TRBV5-6	.	TRBJ2-3	14	CASSPDLYTDTQYF	TGTGCCAGCAGCCCGGACCTCTACACAGATACGCAGTATTTT
.	TRBV7-8	.	TRBJ2-2	12	CASSFFVGELFF	TGTGCCAGCAGCTTCTTCGTCGGGGAGCTGTTTTTT
.	TRBV7-6	.	TRBJ2-7	12	CASTTPGYEQYF	TGTGCCAGCACCACCCCAGGCTACGAGCAGTACTTC
.	TRBV19	.	TRBJ1-5	13	CATAAGVDQPQHF	TGTGCCACTGCCGCCGGGGTCGATCAGCCCCAGCATTTT
.	TRBV4-3	.	TRBJ2-3	16	CASSQDMRRRADTQYF	TGCGCCAGCAGCCAAGATATGCGGAGACGGGCAGATACGCAGTATTTT
.	TRBV9	.	TRBJ1-2	16	CASSVAADTLAYGYTF	TGTGCCAGCAGCGTGGCCGCGGACACGTTGGCCTATGGCTACACCTTC
.	TRBV5-4	TRBD1	TRBJ2-7	14	CASSQGQNPYEQYF	TGTGCCAGCAGCCAGGGACAGAACCCCTACGAGCAGTACTTC
.	TRBV7-2	.	TRBJ2-5	14	CASSPRRVQETQYF	TGTGCCAGCAGCCCCCGGAGGGTACAAGAGACCCAGTACTTC
once	TRBV15	.	TRBJ1-4	15	CATSSRGQINEKLFF	TGTGCCACCAGCAGTAGAGGTCAAATTAATGAAAAACTGTTTTTT
.	TRBV28	.	TRBJ1-1	12	CASSDLNTEAFF	TGTGCCAGCAGCGACCTGAACACTGAAGCTTTCTTT
.	TRBV6-6	.	TRBJ1-1	13	CASSYSGGTEAFF	TGTGCCAGCAGTTACTCGGGTGGTACTGAAGCTTTCTTT
.	TRBV7-8	TRBD1	TRBJ2-7	13	CASSLVGGDEQYF	TGTGCCAGCAGCTTAGTAGGGGGCGACGAGCAGTACTTC